This T cell receptor beta chain was recovered during a study of regulatory T cells in long-lasting Graves disease. Researchers made TCR beta libraries by using iRepertoire HTBI primers and running Arm-PCR on CDR3 regions. TCRdb re-called the multiplex PCR reads with MiXCR, one entry per CDR3 protein. This table has over 350,000 distinct CDR3 sequences, around 15% appearing once. In its sample, this clonotype was seen a few times. The CDR3 runs to 14 residues. J lost 3 bases, V lost 5 bases, and 5 bases had no gene match. CDR1 is MDHEN and CDR2 is SYDVKM in the germline V gene. Time point described: newly diagnosed GD, antithyroid drugs for less than 3 months. The TCR library was made from RNA extracted from PBMCs. A further study also used this sample, focusing on T cells in Graves' hyperthyroidism and ophthalmopathy.

The sequences come from peripheral blood mononuclear cells (PBMCs), collected at new diagnosis, from a patient treated with antithyroid drugs. The chain has TRBV28 and TRBJ2-5; 8 bases are a match to TRBD1. The sequence was collected from a woman between 45 and 60 years old with Graves disease. CDR3 in amino acids: CASSDPGQEETQYF. The CDR3 DNA is TGTGCCAGCAGTGACCCGGGACAGGAAGAGACCCAGTACTTC.